The 17 T cell receptor beta chains in this list originate from one sample, sequenced in a study of shared clonotypes between healthy human individuals. Terminally differentiated effector memory CD45RA+ cells were excluded by CCR7 positive selection of CD45RO-negative cells. Some clones are missing from TCRdb's copy, which holds only in-frame ones; the method was immunoSEQ multiplex PCR. Among more than 500,000 clones listed, roughly 95% were seen once. Sequencing was performed on naive CD8+ T cells sorted from blood. The receptors here all came from a woman aged 25 to 39 in good health.

This rearrangement joins TRBV7-2 to TRBJ2-7, with unresolved D. Trimming removed 1 base at V and 2 bases at J, with 9 bases between. Germline values: CDR1 SGHTA, CDR2 FQGNSA. This CDR3 is 14 amino acids long. CDR3 nucleotides: TGTGCCAGCAGCTTAGAGGTAGGCACCTACGAGCAGTACTTC. Protein: CASSLEVGTYEQYF.

This chain links TRBV19 with TRBJ2-1; 13 bases align to TRBD2. CDR3 size: 15 residues. The germline gives CDR1 LNHDA, CDR2 SQIVND (reference sequence). V was pared by 5 bases and J by 8 bases, with 6 bases of the junction left unmatched. The CDR3 sequence: CASSYPGTSGDEQFF. The CDR3 bases are TGTGCCAGTAGTTACCCCGGGACTAGCGGGGATGAGCAGTTCTTC.

The V and J genes are TRBV28 and TRBJ2-7; D may be TRBD2 (6 bases). Trimming removed 1 base at V and 1 base at J, with 14 bases between. CDR1 MDHEN and CDR2 SYDVKM come from the germline V gene. There are 16 residues in the CDR3. The CDR3 bases are TGTGCCAGCAGTTTATCCCGGGCGGGGTGGTCCTACGAGCAGTACTTC. Translated, it gives CASSLSRAGWSYEQYF.

Of note for this clone: In the same sample, other DNA sequences code for this CDR3. The chain has TRBV27 and TRBJ2-7; 9 bases line up with TRBD2. CDR3 length: 14 amino acids. Germline V lookup: CDR1 MNHEY, CDR2 SMNVEV (reference sequence). V was pared by 2 bases and J by 2 bases, with 1 base of the junction left unmatched. Written as DNA, the CDR3 is TGTGCCAGCAGTTTAGGACTAGCGACCTACGAGCAGTACTTC. Residues: CASSLGLATYEQYF.

The V and J genes are TRBV11-2 and TRBJ2-4; D possibly uses TRBD1 or TRBD2 (5 bases each). The CDR3 length is 16 residues. V was pared by 3 bases and J by 0 bases, with 12 bases between. Germline loops: CDR1 SGHAT, CDR2 FQNNGV. The CDR3 DNA sequence: TGTGCCAGCAGCTTGGGCCGGGACCTAGCCAAAAACATTCAGTACTTC. As protein: CASSLGRDLAKNIQYF.

This chain uses TRBV28 with TRBJ1-2, with 7 bases aligning to TRBD1. This CDR3 contains 14 residues. V shed 3 bases, J shed 2 bases, and the junction held 3 bases outside the gene matches. Germline loops: CDR1 MDHEN, CDR2 SYDVKM. CDR3 nucleotide sequence: TGTGCCAGCAGTTTCGGGACAGCGAACTATGGCTACACCTTC. The encoded protein is CASSFGTANYGYTF.

A remark on this clone: Additional DNA sequences in this sample encode the identical CDR3. V gene TRBV27 combines with J gene TRBJ1-1, with D possibly TRBD1 on 5 matching bases. The CDR3 contains 14 residues. V shed 3 bases and J shed 1 base, with 9 bases lying between them. In germline, CDR1 is MNHEY, CDR2 SMNVEV (reference sequence). The CDR3 sequence: CASSFGAGNTEAFF. The CDR3, as DNA: TGTGCCAGCAGTTTTGGGGCCGGGAACACTGAAGCTTTCTTT.

The rearrangement links TRBV19 to TRBJ2-5; a weak D match, TRBD2 (7 bases). CDR3 length: 16 residues. Germline CDR1 is LNHDA and CDR2 is SQIVND (reference sequence). V lost 6 bases, J lost 2 bases, and 19 bases lay in between. The chain's CDR3 is CASRPYAGAPQETQYF. In DNA form, the CDR3 reads TGTGCCAGTAGACCTTATGCGGGGGCCCCACAAGAGACCCAGTACTTC.

J is TRBJ2-3 and V is TRBV28, with 11 bases that match TRBD2. The CDR3 loop spans 15 amino acids. CDR1 is MDHEN and CDR2 is SYDVKM in the germline V gene. The J segment lost 2 bases and the V segment lost 5 bases, leaving 3 bases of the junction unmatched. CDR3 DNA: TGTGCCAGCAGTCTGACTAGCGGGGACACAGATACGCAGTATTTT. Amino acid sequence: CASSLTSGDTDTQYF.

The chain has TRBV5-6 and TRBJ2-2; tentative D call: TRBD2 (5 bases). The germline V gene has CDR1 SGHDT and CDR2 YYEEEE. This CDR3 is built from 15 residues. With 1 base removed from V and 5 bases from J, the gap between germline ends came to 12 bases. The CDR3 loop reads CASSLFLARTGELFF. DNA for the CDR3: TGTGCCAGCAGCTTGTTCCTAGCTAGGACCGGGGAGCTGTTTTTT.

This clone occurred once. The J gene is TRBJ1-1, the V gene TRBV13; the match to TRBD1 covers 7 bases. This CDR3 has 15 amino acids. The V and J ends lost 4 bases and 2 bases, in that order; junction bases with no gene match: 7. Germline lookup yields CDR1 PRHDT and CDR2 FYEKMQ (reference sequence). The CDR3 DNA sequence: TGTGCCAGCAGCTCCCTGGGACAGAAAAACACTGAAGCTTTCTTT. Its translation is CASSSLGQKNTEAFF.

This clone was detected once. The chain links TRBV5-4 to TRBJ2-7; TRBD1 might be the D (6 bases). The germline CDR1 and CDR2 sequences are SGHNT and YYREEE (reference sequence). V lost 4 bases to trimming and J lost 2 bases, with 13 bases between them. The CDR3 loop spans 14 amino acids. This CDR3 is CASSQRTVPYEQYF. The CDR3 DNA is TGTGCCAGCAGCCAAAGGACAGTCCCCTACGAGCAGTACTTC.

The chain couples TRBV28 to TRBJ2-1; D remains unclear. Germline loops: CDR1 MDHEN, CDR2 SYDVKM. Trimming took 6 bases from V and 5 from J, leaving 5 bases between them. The CDR3 contains 11 residues. CDR3 loop: CASSDNNEQFF. In nucleotides, the CDR3 is TGTGCCAGCAGCGACAACAATGAGCAGTTCTTC.

The chain couples TRBV11-2 to TRBJ2-1, with D tentatively TRBD2 (5 bases). Germline values: CDR1 SGHAT, CDR2 FQNNGV. The V end was cut by 2 bases, the J end by 8 bases, with 16 bases between. This CDR3 comprises 15 residues. This chain's CDR3 is CASSLIPRGLDEQFF. DNA for the CDR3: TGTGCCAGCAGCTTAATTCCTCGTGGACTTGATGAGCAGTTCTTC.

V usage is TRBV2 and J usage is TRBJ1-3; D gene unclear. V was pared by 5 bases and J by 0 bases, with 26 bases between. The CDR3 sequence is 20 residues long. Germline CDR1 and CDR2: SNHLY and FYNNEI. This CDR3 is CASSPRYTNPFWSSGNTIYF. As DNA, the CDR3 is TGTGCCAGCAGTCCAAGGTACACCAATCCCTTCTGGAGCTCTGGAAACACCATATATTTT.

The V call is TRBV2, the J call TRBJ1-1; D remains unclear. Germline CDR1 SNHLY, CDR2 FYNNEI. This CDR3 contains 13 residues. Trimming removed 8 bases from V and 1 base from J, with 11 bases in between. Here the CDR3 reads CASYFLWNTEAFF. In DNA form, the CDR3 reads TGTGCCAGCTATTTCCTTTGGAACACTGAAGCTTTCTTT.

Remarks on this clone: Other DNA variants within this sample encode the same CDR3. The chain has TRBV27 and TRBJ1-5; 8 bases are shared with TRBD1. Germline assignment: CDR1 MNHEY and CDR2 SMNVEV (reference sequence). Trimming removed 6 bases from V and 1 base from J; junction bases left unmatched: 2. The CDR3 is 14 amino acids. CDR3 residues: CASSRQGSNQPQHF. In nucleotides, the CDR3 is TGTGCCAGCAGCCGACAGGGGAGCAATCAGCCCCAGCATTTT.